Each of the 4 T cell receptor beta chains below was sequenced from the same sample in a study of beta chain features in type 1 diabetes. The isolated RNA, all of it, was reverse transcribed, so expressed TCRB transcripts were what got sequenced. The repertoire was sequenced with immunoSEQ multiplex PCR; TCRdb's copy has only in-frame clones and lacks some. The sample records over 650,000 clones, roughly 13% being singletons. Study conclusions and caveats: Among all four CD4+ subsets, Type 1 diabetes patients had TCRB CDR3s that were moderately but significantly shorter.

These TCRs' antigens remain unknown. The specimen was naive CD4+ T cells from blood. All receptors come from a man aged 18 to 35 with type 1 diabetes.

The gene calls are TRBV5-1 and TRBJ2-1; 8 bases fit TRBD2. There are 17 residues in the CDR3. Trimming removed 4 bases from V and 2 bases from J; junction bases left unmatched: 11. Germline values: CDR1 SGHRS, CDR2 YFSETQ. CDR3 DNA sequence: TGCGCCAGCAGCGGGCGGGGGGACGGCGAAACCTACAATGAGCAGTTCTTC. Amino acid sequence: CASSGRGDGETYNEQFF.

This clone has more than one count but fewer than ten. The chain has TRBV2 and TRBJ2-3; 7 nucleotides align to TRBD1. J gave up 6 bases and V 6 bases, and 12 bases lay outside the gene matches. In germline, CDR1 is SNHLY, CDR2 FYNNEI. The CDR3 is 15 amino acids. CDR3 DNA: TGTGCCAGCAGAGTACAGGGGCGGACCTGGGATACGCAGTATTTT. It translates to CASRVQGRTWDTQYF. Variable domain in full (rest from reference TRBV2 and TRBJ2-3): EPEVTQTPSHQVTQMGQEVILRCVPISNHLYFYWYRQILGQKVEFLVSFYNNEISEKSEIFDDQFSVERPDGSNFTLKIRSTKLEDSAMYFCASRVQGRTWDTQYFGPGTRLTVL.

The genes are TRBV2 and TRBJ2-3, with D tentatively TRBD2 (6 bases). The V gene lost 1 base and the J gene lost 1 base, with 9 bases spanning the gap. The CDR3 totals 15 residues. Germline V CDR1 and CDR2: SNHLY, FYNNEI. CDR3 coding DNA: TGTGCCAGCAGTGAAGGGGCTAGCGGCACAGATACGCAGTATTTT. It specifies CASSEGASGTDTQYF.

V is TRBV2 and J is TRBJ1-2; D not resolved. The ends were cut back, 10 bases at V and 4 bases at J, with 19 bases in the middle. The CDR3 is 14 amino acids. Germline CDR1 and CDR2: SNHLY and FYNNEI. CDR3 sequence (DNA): TGTGCCAACTCGGACCTCAGGATCGGCTATGGCTACACCTTC. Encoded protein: CANSDLRIGYGYTF.